This entry features one TCR beta chain sequence. Its target is unknown. The sequencing template was cDNA reverse transcribed from extracted RNA. Some clones are missing from TCRdb's copy, which holds only in-frame ones; the method was immunoSEQ multiplex PCR. The sample contains 150,000 to 200,000 clones, about three fifths of which appear only once. Trimming pared 6 bases from V and 0 bases from J, leaving 11 bases between. The CDR3 is 15 residues long. Germline V gene data show CDR1 as MDHEN and CDR2 as SYDVKM. This entry is derived from a study of CD8+ T cells in alopecia areata. Overall study findings and caveats: Across lesional scalp, and particularly alopecia totalis/universalis, clonality surpassed that of normal scalp.

The sequencing input was CD4+ T cells sorted from blood. This receptor was obtained from a human donor in good health. The J gene is TRBJ2-2, the V gene TRBV28; D may be TRBD2 (6 bases). CDR3 nucleotides: TGTGCCAGCAGCCGACTAGATGCGAACACCGGGGAGCTGTTTTTT. Its translation is CASSRLDANTGELFF.